This TCR beta chain was profiled in a study of precursors of human CD4 cytotoxic T cells (dated by TCRdb to the late 2010s). Regarding the research as a whole: In total, CD4+ memory subsets from 15 or so donors went into the bulk TCR-seq analysis. Sequences for both the TCRalpha and TCRbeta chains came out of the TCR-seq analysis of 11 to 15 donors (table S7).

This clonotype is regarded as large (0.1 to 1%). No cognate antigen has been identified for it. No clone much larger than this one lies a single base away; base qualities are absent. TCRdb shows the sequencer as Illumina MiSeq. On the authors' methods: The Shannon-Wiener index, calculated in VDJtools, was used to measure repertoire diversity. A TCRbeta clonotype counted as expanded if its clonotype frequency was 3 or higher. TCRdb took the public reads, trimmed them with fastp at Q25, ran MiXCR for clone calling and kept in-frame beta chains. Entries are consolidated by CDR3 protein sequence, retaining the most common genes and DNA. The V and J calls and clone size are TCRdb's, not the authors'. The sample table contains around 250 distinct CDR3 sequences; only one count was recorded for around a sixth of them. The ten most abundant clones make up 13% of the sample. On the study overall, not on this receptor specifically: Compared with TCM and TEM subsets, the IL-7Rhigh and IL-7R- TEMRA subsets had more restricted TCR repertoires, with lower diversity and more expanded clonotypes. Only about 95% of the 14 donors were included in some of the bulk TCR-seq comparisons, which suggests that not every subset was available for every donor. Expanded effector clonotypes made up a larger fraction of IL-7Rhigh TEMRA clonotypes than of TEM or TCM clonotypes. According to the authors, a human observational design cannot definitively establish the direction of differentiation between precursor and effector cells.

The V and J ends are trimmed by 3 bases and 4 bases, leaving 16 bases between them. The germline V gene specifies SGHDT as CDR1 and YYEEEE as CDR2. The CDR3, from cysteine to phenylalanine, totals 15 residues. The CDR3 DNA has 45 bases and is translated from base 1. To test a precursor-effector relationship among CD4 cytotoxic T cells, bulk UMI-based TCR sequencing was performed on four sorted CD4+ memory subsets (TCM, TEM, IL-7Rhigh TEMRA, IL-7R- TEMRA). Cells were obtained from peripheral blood mononuclear cells isolated from human blood. The receptor chain draws on TRBV5-6 and TRBJ1-2, with TRBD1 perhaps the D gene, on 6 matching bases. This TCR derives from a human donor in good health. Sequencing was done on a sample of memory CD4+ T cells from blood (PBMCs). The sequence in DNA is TGTGCCAGCAGCTATCACAGGGAAGAGAGCTATGGCTACACCTTC. Translated, this gives CASSYHREESYGYTF.